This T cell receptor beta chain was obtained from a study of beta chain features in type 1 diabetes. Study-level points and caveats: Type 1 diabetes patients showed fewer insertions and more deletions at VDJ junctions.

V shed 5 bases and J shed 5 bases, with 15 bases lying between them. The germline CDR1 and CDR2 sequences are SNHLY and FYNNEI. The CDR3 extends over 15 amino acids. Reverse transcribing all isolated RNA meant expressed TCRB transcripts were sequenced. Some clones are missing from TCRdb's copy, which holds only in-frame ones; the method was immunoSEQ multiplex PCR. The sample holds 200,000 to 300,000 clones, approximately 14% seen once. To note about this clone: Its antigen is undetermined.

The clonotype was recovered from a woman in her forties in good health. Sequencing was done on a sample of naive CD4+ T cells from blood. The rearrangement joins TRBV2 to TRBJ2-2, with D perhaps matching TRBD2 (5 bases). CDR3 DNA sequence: TGTGCCAGCAGTTATCTAGCCCCGAGGACCGGGGAGCTGTTTTTT. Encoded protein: CASSYLAPRTGELFF. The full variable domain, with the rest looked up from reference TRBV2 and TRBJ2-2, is EPEVTQTPSHQVTQMGQEVILRCVPISNHLYFYWYRQILGQKVEFLVSFYNNEISEKSEIFDDQFSVERPDGSNFTLKIRSTKLEDSAMYFCASSYLAPRTGELFFGEGSRLTVL.